This T cell receptor (beta chain) was sequenced in a study of T cells in Graves' hyperthyroidism and ophthalmopathy. Notes on the study in general: Among thyroid clonotypes expanded above 0.001, most also appeared in blood.

In making diagnoses, clinical symptoms, serum thyroxine and TRAb, thyroid ultrasound and orbital computed tomography were all used. There are many counts of this clonotype. Its antigen remains unknown. Amplification of TCR beta CDR3 regions used RNA as the template. The primer set for the first-round RT-PCR of the TCR CDR3 was HTBI. TCRdb processed the multiplex PCR reads anew with MiXCR; each CDR3 protein has one entry. The sample contains approximately 610,000 distinct CDR3 sequences, about a sixth of which appear only once. CDR1 and CDR2 from the germline V gene are DFQATT and SNEGSKA (reference sequence). The CDR3 contains 14 residues. V lost 4 bases and J lost 4, with 15 bases in between.

The chain joins TRBV20-1 to TRBJ2-3; D uncertain. The clonotype was recovered from a young woman with Graves' hyperthyroidism. Sequenced sample: blood. The CDR3 coding sequence is TGCAGTGCTATACCCGGACGTCTTCCAGATACGCAGTATTTT. Translating it yields CSAIPGRLPDTQYF.